The 18 T cell receptor beta chains below all came from one sample that was sequenced in a study of blood T cell repertoires in COVID-19 (dated by TCRdb to 2020 to 2022). Library generation was performed with the immunoSEQ multiplex PCR assay. This is the immuneACCESS table as TCRdb keeps it, with only in-frame sequences that have V and J called. A part of the clones is gone; compared with another copy, unresolved V genes explain less than half, and the rest is unexplained. The sample table shows 350,000 to 450,000 clones, and more than 80% are seen once. The ten largest make up 0.95% to 1.5% of the sample. Sequencing input: peripheral blood. The receptors were gathered from a man aged 40-49 years with acute or convalescent COVID-19.

This clone was picked up a small number of times. The V gene is TRBV10-1, the J gene TRBJ2-1; 7 bases agree with TRBD1. Germline V gives CDR1 WNHNN, CDR2 SYGVQD (reference sequence). With V trimmed by 3 bases and J by 4 bases, 0 bases remained unmatched. This CDR3 has 13 amino acids. CDR3 coding DNA: TGCGCCAGCAGTGACAGGGGGTACAATGAGCAGTTCTTC. Its translation: CASSDRGYNEQFF.

This sequence joins TRBV4-1 and TRBJ2-5, with D tentatively TRBD2 (5 bases). V lost 6 bases and J lost 3, with 14 bases in between. CDR1 is MGHRA and CDR2 is YSYEKL in the germline V gene. The CDR3 has 14 amino acids. The CDR3 DNA reads as TGCGCCAGCAGTTCGGGATACCAGAAAGAGACCCAGTACTTC. It encodes CASSSGYQKETQYF.

The chain uses TRBV28 and TRBJ1-2, with 8 bases matching TRBD1. Per the germline V gene, CDR1 is MDHEN and CDR2 is SYDVKM. With V trimmed by 2 bases and J by 6 bases, 11 bases remained unmatched. CDR3 length equals 16 residues. The CDR3 DNA reads TGTGCCAGCAGTTTAACGGGCAGGGCAGGGGGCAATGGCTACACCTTC. Translating it yields CASSLTGRAGGNGYTF.

The chain links TRBV7-9 to TRBJ2-5, with 7 bases matching TRBD1. V shed 4 bases and J 4 bases; nucleotides not matched to a gene: 9. CDR1 SEHNR and CDR2 FQNEAQ come from the germline V gene (reference sequence). The CDR3 extends over 15 amino acids. This CDR3 reads CASSSDRELGETQYF. DNA for the CDR3: TGTGCCAGCAGCTCAGACAGGGAATTGGGAGAGACCCAGTACTTC.

V and J are TRBV19 and TRBJ1-1; D possibly corresponds to TRBD1 (5 bases). Trimming removed 3 bases from V and 0 bases from J, with 11 bases in between. Germline CDR1 and CDR2: LNHDA and SQIVND (reference sequence). This CDR3 comprises 15 residues. CDR3 sequence (DNA): TGTGCCAGTAGTATTGGACCAGGGCTGAACACTGAAGCTTTCTTT. Translating it yields CASSIGPGLNTEAFF.

This chain links TRBV11-3 with TRBJ2-2, with D possibly matching TRBD2 (5 bases). Germline CDR1 reads SGHNT; CDR2 reads YENEEA. The CDR3 totals 15 residues. Deletions cut 5 bases from V and 0 bases from J, with 10 bases between. The CDR3 protein is CASSPRTSNTGELFF. The CDR3 DNA reads as TGTGCCAGCAGCCCGCGGACTTCGAACACCGGGGAGCTGTTTTTT.

V is TRBV18 and J is TRBJ1-3; a possible D gene is TRBD1 (6 bases). With 2 bases removed from V and 0 bases from J, the gap between germline ends came to 14 bases. Germline V gene sequence: CDR1 KGHSH, CDR2 LQKENI. The CDR3 totals 17 residues. The CDR3 nucleotides are TGTGCCAGCTCACCAATTTCCGGACAGAGCTCTGGAAACACCATATATTTT. This translates into CASSPISGQSSGNTIYF.

In DNA, the CDR3 is TGCGCCAGCAGCTTGGTCTCCCTACTAGTGGGGAGCACAGATACGCAGTATTTT. It translates to CASSLVSLLVGSTDTQYF. The chain recombines TRBV5-1 with TRBJ2-3; D might be TRBD2 (5 bases). The CDR3 totals 18 residues. Germline V lookup: CDR1 SGHRS, CDR2 YFSETQ. Trimming took off 0 bases at V and 0 bases at J, with 17 bases between the two ends.

V is TRBV7-3 and J is TRBJ2-7, with 10 positions matching TRBD2. The length of the CDR3 is 15 residues. Germline values: CDR1 SGHTA, CDR2 FQGTGA. Losses at the gene ends were 5 bases for V and 5 bases for J; bases not matched to a gene: 9. In nucleotides, the CDR3 is TGTGCCAGCAGCCTAGAGCTAGCGGGAGAAGACGAGCAGTACTTC. This codes for CASSLELAGEDEQYF.

The V call is TRBV7-3, the J call TRBJ2-3; TRBD2 aligns across 9 bases. The CDR3 length is 15 residues. The V segment lost 5 bases and the J segment 3 bases; nucleotides outside the gene matches: 6. Per germline, CDR1 SGHTA and CDR2 FQGTGA. CDR3 bases: TGTGCCAGCAGCCGCGGGGGGGCCGCGACAGATACGCAGTATTTT. This sequence encodes CASSRGGAATDTQYF.

V is TRBV6-5 and J is TRBJ1-3, with TRBD1 as a possible D gene (5 bases). The CDR3 is 13 residues long. V was clipped by 8 bases and J by 9 bases, with 17 bases between them. Germline V CDR1 and CDR2: MNHEY, SVGAGI. DNA for the CDR3: TGTGCCAGCCACTTGGATTTGGGGGGCACCATATATTTT. Protein sequence: CASHLDLGGTIYF.

The rearrangement joins TRBV6-4 to TRBJ1-5; 8 nucleotides line up with TRBD1. Per the germline V gene, CDR1 is MRHNA and CDR2 is SNTAGT. The ends lost 6 bases at V and 4 bases at J; junction bases unmatched: 8. This CDR3 has 15 amino acids. The DNA for the CDR3 is TGTGCCAGCAGCCTGACAGGGGAAGGAAATCAGCCCCAGCATTTT. Its translation: CASSLTGEGNQPQHF.

The genes are TRBV5-1 and TRBJ2-2, with D possibly being TRBD1 (5 bases). This CDR3 contains 14 residues. Trimming shortened V by 7 bases and J by 1 base, and 11 bases separated the two germline ends. Germline V gene data show CDR1 as SGHRS and CDR2 as YFSETQ. The DNA of the CDR3 is TGCGCCAGCGGGGAAGGGGTGAACACCGGGGAGCTGTTTTTT. Translating it yields CASGEGVNTGELFF.

The chain uses TRBV3-1 (or the pseudogene TRBV3-2) and TRBJ1-1, with D unclear. Between the trimmed V and J ends, which lost 1 base and 4 bases, there was a span of 22 bases. In germline, CDR1 is LGHDT, CDR2 YNNKEL (reference sequence). The CDR3 is 18 residues long. The CDR3 loop is CASSQGAGIRLGGTEAFF. CDR3 nucleotide sequence: TGTGCCAGCAGCCAAGGTGCGGGTATACGGTTAGGTGGCACTGAAGCTTTCTTT.

This sequence joins TRBV5-5 and TRBJ1-3; D is unclear. The V gene lost 3 bases and the J gene lost 0 bases, with 7 bases spanning the gap. CDR3 length: 14 residues. Germline V gene data show CDR1 as SGHKS and CDR2 as YYEKEE (reference sequence). CDR3 residues: CASSSHSSGNTIYF. The DNA for the CDR3 is TGTGCCAGCAGCTCCCATAGCTCTGGAAACACCATATATTTT.

Remarks on this clone: Being one base from a much bigger clone, this may be a read error. Other DNA sequences of this sample code for an identical CDR3. The rearrangement links TRBV7-3 to TRBJ1-1; D call uncertain. Trimming took 2 bases from V and 1 from J, leaving 5 bases between them. Germline V CDR1 and CDR2: SGHTA, FQGTGA. There are 13 residues in the CDR3. The CDR3 DNA follows: TGTGCCAGCAGCTTAGGTAGGAACACTGAAGCTTTCTTT. Its translation is CASSLGRNTEAFF. The whole variable domain, filled in from reference TRBV7-3 and TRBJ1-1, reads GAGVSQTPSNKVTEKGKYVELRCDPISGHTALYWYRQSLGQGPEFLIYFQGTGAADDSGLPNDRFFAVRPEGSVSTLKIQRTERGDSAVYLCASSLGRNTEAFFGQGTRLTVV.

This chain uses TRBV9 with TRBJ2-3, with 9 bases identical to TRBD2. The length of the CDR3 is 15 residues. V lost 4 bases and J lost 1; bases outside the gene matches: 4. Germline CDR1 and CDR2: SGDLS and YYNGEE. The CDR3 spells CASSKGLAGTDTQYF. The CDR3 nucleotides are TGTGCCAGCAGCAAGGGACTAGCTGGCACAGATACGCAGTATTTT.

V is TRBV6-6 and J is TRBJ1-2; no clear D gene. Germline CDR1 MNHNY, CDR2 SVGAGI (reference sequence). V was pared by 5 bases and J by 7 bases, with 14 bases between. This CDR3 region has 13 residues. The CDR3 protein is CASSPQLLSGYTF. The CDR3 DNA follows: TGTGCCAGCAGTCCCCAGTTGTTATCTGGCTACACCTTC.